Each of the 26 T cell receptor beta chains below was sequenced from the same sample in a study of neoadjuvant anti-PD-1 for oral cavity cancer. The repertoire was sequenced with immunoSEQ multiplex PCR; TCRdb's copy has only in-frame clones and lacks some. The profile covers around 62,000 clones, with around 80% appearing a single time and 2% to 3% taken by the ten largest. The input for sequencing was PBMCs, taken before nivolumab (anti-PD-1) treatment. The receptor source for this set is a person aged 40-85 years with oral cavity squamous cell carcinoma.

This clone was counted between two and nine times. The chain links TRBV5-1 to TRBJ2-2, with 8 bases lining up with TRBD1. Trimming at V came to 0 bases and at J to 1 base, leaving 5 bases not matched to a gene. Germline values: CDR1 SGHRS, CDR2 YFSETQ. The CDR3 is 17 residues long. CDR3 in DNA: TGCGCCAGCAGCTTGGCGACCGGACAGGGGAACACCGGGGAGCTGTTTTTT. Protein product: CASSLATGQGNTGELFF.

The CDR3 bases are TGTGCCAGCAGTTACTCGCGGGCCTCGAGCTCCTACGAGCAGTACTTC. Translating gives CASSYSRASSSYEQYF. The chain couples TRBV6-5 to TRBJ2-7; TRBD2 might be the D (5 bases). V was trimmed by 0 bases and J by 0 bases, leaving 12 bases between them. The CDR3 is 16 residues long. Germline V gene data show CDR1 as MNHEY and CDR2 as SVGAGI.

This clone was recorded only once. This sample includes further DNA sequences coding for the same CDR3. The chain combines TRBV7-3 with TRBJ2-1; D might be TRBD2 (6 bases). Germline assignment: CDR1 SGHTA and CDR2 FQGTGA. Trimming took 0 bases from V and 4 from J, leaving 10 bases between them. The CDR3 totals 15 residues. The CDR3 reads CASSLTPGAYNEQFF. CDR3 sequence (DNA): TGTGCCAGCAGCTTAACTCCGGGAGCTTACAATGAGCAGTTCTTC.

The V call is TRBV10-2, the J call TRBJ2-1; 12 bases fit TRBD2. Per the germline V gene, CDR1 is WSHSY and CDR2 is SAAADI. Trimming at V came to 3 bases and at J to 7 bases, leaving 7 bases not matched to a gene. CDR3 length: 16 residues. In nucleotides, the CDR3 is TGCGCCAGCAGTGAAGCTAGCGGGGGGGCGGATAATGAGCAGTTCTTC. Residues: CASSEASGGADNEQFF.

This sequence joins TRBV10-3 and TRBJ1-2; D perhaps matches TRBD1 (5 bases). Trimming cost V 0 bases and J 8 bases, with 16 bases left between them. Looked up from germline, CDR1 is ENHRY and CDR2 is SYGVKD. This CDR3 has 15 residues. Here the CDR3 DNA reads TGTGCCATCAGTGAGTCAGTCAGCAACACAGGAGGCTACACCTTC. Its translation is CAISESVSNTGGYTF.

CDR3 protein: CASTPDGGGPYEQYF. As DNA, the CDR3 is TGTGCCAGCACGCCCGATGGGGGGGGGCCCTACGAGCAGTACTTC. V usage is TRBV6-6 and J usage is TRBJ2-7; possibly TRBD2 for D (7 bases). CDR3 size: 15 residues. V dropped 7 bases and J dropped 2 bases, with 18 bases sitting between them. CDR1 is MNHNY and CDR2 is SVGAGI in the germline V gene (reference sequence).

The CDR3 here is CASSLASGRQPEQYF. DNA of the CDR3: TGTGCCAGCAGCTTAGCTAGCGGGAGACAGCCCGAGCAGTACTTC. This chain joins TRBV11-2 and TRBJ2-7; 10 nucleotides line up with TRBD2. Germline loops: CDR1 SGHAT, CDR2 FQNNGV. The CDR3 consists of 15 residues. V was clipped by 1 base and J by 6 bases; unmatched bases: 6.

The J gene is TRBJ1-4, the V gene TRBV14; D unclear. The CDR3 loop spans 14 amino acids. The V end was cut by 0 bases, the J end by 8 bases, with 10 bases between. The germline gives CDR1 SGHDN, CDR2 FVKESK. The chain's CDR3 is CASSQDSPREKLFF. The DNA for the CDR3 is TGTGCCAGCAGCCAAGATTCGCCGAGGGAAAAACTGTTTTTT.

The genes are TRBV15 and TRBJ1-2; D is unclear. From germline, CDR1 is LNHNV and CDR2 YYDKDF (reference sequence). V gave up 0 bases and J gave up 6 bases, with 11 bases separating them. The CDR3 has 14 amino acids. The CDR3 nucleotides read TGTGCCACCAGCAGAGATAGCAGGAACAATGGCTACACCTTC. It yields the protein CATSRDSRNNGYTF.

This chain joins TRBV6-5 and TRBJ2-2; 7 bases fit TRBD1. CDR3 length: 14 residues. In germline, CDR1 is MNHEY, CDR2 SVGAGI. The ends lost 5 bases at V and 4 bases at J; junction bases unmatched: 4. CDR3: CASSQGQSTGELFF. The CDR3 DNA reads TGTGCCAGCAGTCAGGGACAGAGCACCGGGGAGCTGTTTTTT.

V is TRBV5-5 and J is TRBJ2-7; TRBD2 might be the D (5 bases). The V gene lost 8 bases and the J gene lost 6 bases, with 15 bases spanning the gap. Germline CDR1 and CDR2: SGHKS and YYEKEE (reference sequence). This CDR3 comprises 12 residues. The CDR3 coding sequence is TGTGCCAGTTCGACGGGAATTGGCGAGCAGTACTTC. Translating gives CASSTGIGEQYF.

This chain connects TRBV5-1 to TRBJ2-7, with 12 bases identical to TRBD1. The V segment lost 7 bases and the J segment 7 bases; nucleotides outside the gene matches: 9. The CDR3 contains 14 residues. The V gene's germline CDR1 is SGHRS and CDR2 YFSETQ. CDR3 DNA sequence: TGCGCCAGCGGACCGGGACAGGGGGCTGGGGAGCAGTACTTC. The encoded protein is CASGPGQGAGEQYF.

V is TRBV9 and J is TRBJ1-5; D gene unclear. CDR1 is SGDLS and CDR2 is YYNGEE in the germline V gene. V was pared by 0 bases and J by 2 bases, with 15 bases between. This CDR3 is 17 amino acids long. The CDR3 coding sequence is TGTGCCAGCAGCGTAGCTCCGGGCCGTATTTGCAATCAGCCCCAGCATTTT. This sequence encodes CASSVAPGRICNQPQHF.

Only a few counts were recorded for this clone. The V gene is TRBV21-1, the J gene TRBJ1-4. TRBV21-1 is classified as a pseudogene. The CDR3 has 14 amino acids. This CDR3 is CASSPPISRRKLFF. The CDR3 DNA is TGTGCCAGCAGCCCCCCGATATCGAGGCGAAAACTGTTTTTT.

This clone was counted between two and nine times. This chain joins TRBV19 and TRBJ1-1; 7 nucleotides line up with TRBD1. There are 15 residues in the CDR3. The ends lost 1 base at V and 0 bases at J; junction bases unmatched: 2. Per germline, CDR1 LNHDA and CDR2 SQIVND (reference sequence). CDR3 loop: CASSIGGQVNTEAFF. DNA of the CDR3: TGTGCCAGTAGTATAGGAGGACAGGTGAACACTGAAGCTTTCTTT.

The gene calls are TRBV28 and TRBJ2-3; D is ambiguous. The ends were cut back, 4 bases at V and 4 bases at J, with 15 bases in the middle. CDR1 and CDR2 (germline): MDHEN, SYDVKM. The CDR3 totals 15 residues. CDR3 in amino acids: CASSSVDGSADTQYF. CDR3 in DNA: TGTGCCAGCAGTTCGGTCGACGGCAGCGCAGATACGCAGTATTTT.

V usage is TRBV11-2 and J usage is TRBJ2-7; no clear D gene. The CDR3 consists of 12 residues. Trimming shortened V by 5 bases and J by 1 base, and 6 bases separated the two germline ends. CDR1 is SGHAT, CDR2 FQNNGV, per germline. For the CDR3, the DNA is TGTGCCAGCAGCAGGGTTTCCTACGAGCAGTACTTC. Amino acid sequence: CASSRVSYEQYF.

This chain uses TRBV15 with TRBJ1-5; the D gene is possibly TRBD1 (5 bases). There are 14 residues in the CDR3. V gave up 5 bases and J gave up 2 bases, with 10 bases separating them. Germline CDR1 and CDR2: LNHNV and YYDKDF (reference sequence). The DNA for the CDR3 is TGTGCCACCAGCGGGGTGGGGGGCAATCAGCCCCAGCATTTT. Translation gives CATSGVGGNQPQHF.

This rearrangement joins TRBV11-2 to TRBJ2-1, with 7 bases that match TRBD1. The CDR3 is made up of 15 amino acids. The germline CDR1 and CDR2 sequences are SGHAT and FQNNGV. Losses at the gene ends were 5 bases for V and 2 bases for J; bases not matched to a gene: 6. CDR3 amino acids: CASSPPGTAYNEQFF. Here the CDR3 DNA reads TGTGCCAGCAGCCCCCCCGGGACAGCCTACAATGAGCAGTTCTTC.

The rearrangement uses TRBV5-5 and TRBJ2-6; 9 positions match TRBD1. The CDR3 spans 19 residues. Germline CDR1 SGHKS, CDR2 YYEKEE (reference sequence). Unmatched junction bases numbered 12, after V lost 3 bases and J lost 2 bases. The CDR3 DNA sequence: TGTGCCAGCAGCTCGGGGACAGGGCAAAGGCAGACTGGGGCCAACGTCCTGACTTTC. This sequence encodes CASSSGTGQRQTGANVLTF.

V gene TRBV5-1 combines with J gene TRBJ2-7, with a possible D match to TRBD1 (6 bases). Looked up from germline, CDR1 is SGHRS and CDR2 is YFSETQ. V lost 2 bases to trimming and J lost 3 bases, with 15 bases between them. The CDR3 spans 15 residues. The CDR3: CASSLDRLMGYEQYF. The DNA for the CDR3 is TGCGCCAGCAGCTTAGACAGGCTCATGGGCTACGAGCAGTACTTC.

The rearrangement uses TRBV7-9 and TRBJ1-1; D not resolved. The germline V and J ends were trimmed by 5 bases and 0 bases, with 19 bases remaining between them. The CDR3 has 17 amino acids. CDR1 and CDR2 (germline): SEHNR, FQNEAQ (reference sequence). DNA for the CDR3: TGTGCCAGCAGCCCCAATCCAGTGAGGACGGTGAACACTGAAGCTTTCTTT. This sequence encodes CASSPNPVRTVNTEAFF.

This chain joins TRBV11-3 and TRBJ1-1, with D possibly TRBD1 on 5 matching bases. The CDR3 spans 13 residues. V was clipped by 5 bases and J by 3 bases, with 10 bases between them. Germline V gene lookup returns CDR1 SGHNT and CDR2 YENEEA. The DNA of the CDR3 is TGTGCCAGCAGCCGGGACCGTGACACTGAAGCTTTCTTT. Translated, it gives CASSRDRDTEAFF.

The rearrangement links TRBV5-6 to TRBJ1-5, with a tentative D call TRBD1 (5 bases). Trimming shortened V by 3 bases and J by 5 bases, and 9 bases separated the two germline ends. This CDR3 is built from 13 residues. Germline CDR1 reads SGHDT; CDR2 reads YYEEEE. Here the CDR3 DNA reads TGTGCCAGCAGCTCCAGGGCAGATCAGCCCCAGCATTTT. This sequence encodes CASSSRADQPQHF.

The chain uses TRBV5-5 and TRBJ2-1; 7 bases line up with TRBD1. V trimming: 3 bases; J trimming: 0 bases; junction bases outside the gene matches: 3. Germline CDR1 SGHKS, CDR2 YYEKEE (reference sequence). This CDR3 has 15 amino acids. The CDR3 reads CASSWDSLSYNEQFF. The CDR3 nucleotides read TGTGCCAGCAGCTGGGACAGCCTCTCCTACAATGAGCAGTTCTTC.

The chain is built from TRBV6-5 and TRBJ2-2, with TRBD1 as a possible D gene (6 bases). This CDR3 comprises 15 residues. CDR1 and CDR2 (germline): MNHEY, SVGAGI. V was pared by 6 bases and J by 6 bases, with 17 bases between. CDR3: CASSSAGWGPGELFF. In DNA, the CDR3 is TGTGCCAGCAGCTCCGCTGGGTGGGGGCCCGGGGAGCTGTTTTTT.